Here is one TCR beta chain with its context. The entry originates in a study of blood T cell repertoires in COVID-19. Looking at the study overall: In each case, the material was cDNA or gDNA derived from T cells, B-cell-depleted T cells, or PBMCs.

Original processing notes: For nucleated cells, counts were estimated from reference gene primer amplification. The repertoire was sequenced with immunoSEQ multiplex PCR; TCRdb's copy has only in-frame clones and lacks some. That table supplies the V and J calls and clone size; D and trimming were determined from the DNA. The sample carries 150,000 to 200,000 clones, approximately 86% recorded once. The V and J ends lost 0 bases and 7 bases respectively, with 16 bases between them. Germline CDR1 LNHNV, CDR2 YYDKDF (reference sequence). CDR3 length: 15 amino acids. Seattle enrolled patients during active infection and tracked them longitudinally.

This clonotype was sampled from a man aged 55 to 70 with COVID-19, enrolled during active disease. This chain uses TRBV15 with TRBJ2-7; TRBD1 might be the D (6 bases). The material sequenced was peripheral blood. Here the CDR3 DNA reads TGTGCCACCAGCAGAGATTCCCGGGATCAGGGGGAGCAGTACTTC. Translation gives CATSRDSRDQGEQYF.